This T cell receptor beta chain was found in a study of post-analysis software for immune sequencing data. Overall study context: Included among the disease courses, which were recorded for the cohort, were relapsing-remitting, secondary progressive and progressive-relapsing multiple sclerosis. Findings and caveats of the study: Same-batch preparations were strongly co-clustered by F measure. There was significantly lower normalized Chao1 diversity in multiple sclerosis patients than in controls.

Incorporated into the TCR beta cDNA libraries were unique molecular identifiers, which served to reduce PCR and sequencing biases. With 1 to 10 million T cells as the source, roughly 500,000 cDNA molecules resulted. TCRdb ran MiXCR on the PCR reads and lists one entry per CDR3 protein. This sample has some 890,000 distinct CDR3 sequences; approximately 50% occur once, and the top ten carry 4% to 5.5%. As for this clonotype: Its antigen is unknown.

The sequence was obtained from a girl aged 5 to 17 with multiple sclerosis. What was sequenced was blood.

As DNA, the CDR3 is TGTGCCTCGGGACAGGGGGCAAGAGAGACCCAGTTCTTC. Amino acids: CASGQGARETQFF. V and J are TRBV25-1 and TRBJ2-1; 12 bases line up with TRBD1. Germline values: CDR1 MGHDK, CDR2 SYGVNS. The CDR3 is made up of 13 amino acids. The V and J ends lost 11 bases and 13 bases, in that order; junction bases with no gene match: 12.